The text below deals with one TCR beta chain. Its cognate antigen is unknown. This entry belongs to a study of vaccination and CD4 T cells after COVID-19. J lost 0 bases, V lost 0 bases, and 3 bases had no gene match. The CDR3 is 18 residues long. The germline V gene has CDR1 MNHEY and CDR2 SVGAGI. Treatment described: roughly 10-day PBMC culture with coronavirus spike peptide pools or control peptides (ViraFEST assay). Sequencing of the DNA from cultured CD4+ T cells was carried out with the Oncomine TCR Beta short-read assay. Via MiXCR, TCRdb re-called the PCR reads, giving one row per CDR3 protein. The sample contains about 14,000 distinct CDR3 sequences, about 26% of which appear only once.

The chain has TRBV6-5 and TRBJ2-6; TRBD1 agrees at 9 bases. The clonotype comes from a human donor with COVID-19. The sequenced sample was cultured CD4+ T cells from blood. This CDR3 is CASSYSVGQGSGANVLTF. In nucleotides, the CDR3 is TGTGCCAGCAGTTACTCCGTGGGACAGGGCTCTGGGGCCAACGTCCTGACTTTC.